The text below deals with one TCR beta chain. As yet, its antigen is unknown. Researchers ran the PCR with 60 Vbeta and 13 Jbeta primers. Sequenced by immunoSEQ multiplex PCR; TCRdb stores in-frame clones only, minus some. The table records some 87,000 clones, more than 60% of them present only once. This entry belongs to a study of cytomegalovirus exposure and HLA in healthy donors. Per germline, CDR1 SGHTA and CDR2 FQGNSA. The V gene lost 7 bases and the J gene lost 0 bases, with 9 bases spanning the gap. The length of the CDR3 is 13 residues. Whole-study results and caveats: Rates of TCR association differed by HLA locus in a later analysis, with DRB1 highest and HLA-C lowest.

Input material: PBMCs. This chain uses TRBV7-2 with TRBJ2-5, with D possibly TRBD2 on 6 matching bases. The sequence was obtained from a man aged 25-45 years in good health and CMV-seronegative. The CDR3 reads CASKRDYQETQYF. The CDR3 DNA is TGTGCCAGCAAGAGGGACTACCAAGAGACCCAGTACTTC.